The clone carrying this TCR beta chain was picked up many times. What it binds is unknown. Construction of TCR beta libraries was performed using quantitative 5'-RACE with molecular barcodes. One entry per CDR3 protein, called by TCRdb with MiXCR from the 5' RACE reads. The repertoire holds under 850,000 distinct CDR3 sequences, with roughly 19% as singletons. The data belong to a study of CD8 T cells in ankylosing spondylitis. Points from the study as a whole: Made up of eight highly homologous variants, a TCR beta motif appeared characteristic of ankylosing spondylitis blood.

V lost 0 bases to trimming and J lost 5 bases, with 14 bases between them. Per germline, CDR1 DFQATT and CDR2 SNEGSKA (reference sequence). The CDR3 sequence is 15 residues long. Sequenced: blood, either unsorted or a sorted T cell fraction (not recorded which). The rearrangement links TRBV20-1 to TRBJ2-1; D gene uncertain. The TCR was taken from a male donor with ankylosing spondylitis. The DNA for the CDR3 is TGCAGTGCTAGAGATCGCCAAAACCGCCACAATGAGCAGTTCTTC. Translating it yields CSARDRQNRHNEQFF.